This T cell receptor beta chain was sequenced in a study of blood T cell repertoires in COVID-19. Across the whole study: From the United States, Italy and Spain came samples of acute and convalescent COVID-19. PBMCs, B-cell-depleted T cells, or T cells were the source of the cDNA or gDNA that made up the material.

Original processing methods: Cell counts per sample came from amplifying reference gene primers. Using immunoSEQ multiplex PCR, the repertoire was profiled, and TCRdb retains in-frame clones only, with some absent. V and J calls plus clone size are reproduced from that table; the DNA served to infer D and trimming. The table records a few hundred thousand clones, almost 90% of them present only once. The CDR3 sequence is 18 residues long. CDR1 MNHEY and CDR2 SMNVEV come from the germline V gene (reference sequence). Between the trimmed V and J ends, which lost 4 bases and 2 bases, there was a span of 20 bases. Seattle participants joined during active infection and were tracked over time.

Sequenced: peripheral blood. This chain joins TRBV27 and TRBJ2-2; D might be TRBD2 (6 bases). The clonotype comes from a young woman with COVID-19, enrolled during active disease. The CDR3 nucleotides are TGTGCCAGCAGTTACGATCCCCTAGCGCGACGCAACACCGGGGAGCTGTTTTTT. It specifies CASSYDPLARRNTGELFF.